The 28 T cell receptor beta chains below all came from one sample that was sequenced in a study of T cells after yellow fever vaccination. Each CDR3 protein is one row after TCRdb ran MiXCR on the 5' RACE reads. The sample gives 100,000 to 150,000 distinct CDR3 sequences, roughly 6.7% of which show up once; around 2.7% is in the top ten. The sequenced sample was CD4+ T cells sorted from PBMCs, obtained less than 11 days after the first yellow fever vaccination. These receptors all come from a man between 18 and 29 years old who received the YFV17D yellow fever vaccine.

This clonotype has a count of ten or more. The rearrangement links TRBV7-3 to TRBJ2-5; no clear D. The germline CDR1 and CDR2 sequences are SGHTA and FQGTGA. The CDR3 extends over 13 amino acids. Trimming left V 1 base short and J 5 bases short, with 8 bases between. The CDR3 region has the DNA TGTGCCAGCAGCTTAAGAGAGGCGGAGACCCAGTACTTC. As protein: CASSLREAETQYF.

In regard to this clonotype: This may be a read error: a much more frequent sequence differs by one nucleotide. The genes are TRBV4-2 and TRBJ1-3; the D gene is possibly TRBD1 (6 bases). The CDR3 extends over 16 amino acids. Germline loops: CDR1 LGHNA, CDR2 YNFKEQ. V lost 0 bases and J lost 4, with 13 bases in between. In DNA form, the CDR3 reads TGTGCCAGCAGCCAAGATCGAGGACAGCTAGGAAACACCATATATTTT. This sequence encodes CASSQDRGQLGNTIYF.

In its sample, this clonotype was seen many times. The chain recombines TRBV7-2 with TRBJ2-1; 11 bases agree with TRBD2. This CDR3 has 16 amino acids. CDR1 is SGHTA, CDR2 FQGNSA, per germline. Germline trimming cut 0 bases from V and 8 bases from J; bases unmatched to any gene: 6. CDR3 nucleotide sequence: TGTGCCAGCAGCTTAGCGCTTAGCGGGGGGGAGTATGAGCAGTTCTTC. This translates into CASSLALSGGEYEQFF.

As for this clonotype: It may be a read error: a sequence one base away is much more abundant. V and J are TRBV6-1 and TRBJ2-5, with TRBD1 matching 8 bases. J lost 4 bases, V lost 7 bases, and 11 bases had no gene match. CDR3 length: 15 amino acids. Germline CDR1 reads MNHNS; CDR2 reads SASEGT. CDR3 coding DNA: TGTGCCAGCAACTGGCCGGACAGGGAGCGAGAGACCCAGTACTTC. Translating gives CASNWPDRERETQYF.

This clonotype was observed at least ten times. The gene calls are TRBV29-1 and TRBJ2-3; TRBD1 matches 7 bases. The CDR3 loop spans 16 amino acids. Trimming removed 3 bases from V and 4 bases from J; junction bases left unmatched: 13. In germline, CDR1 is SQVTM, CDR2 ANQGSEA. The CDR3, as DNA: TGCAGCGTTGACTATTCTATGACAGGGCCTGCAGATACGCAGTATTTT. Protein: CSVDYSMTGPADTQYF.

This clonotype is a singleton in its sample. A single base separates this from a much larger clone, so it may be a read error. J is TRBJ2-5 and V is TRBV6-5; D perhaps matches TRBD2 (6 bases). The CDR3 has 16 amino acids. CDR1 and CDR2 from the germline V gene are MNHEY and SVGAGI. CDR3 in DNA: TGTGTCAGCAGCTTAACCGGGGGAACTCCCGAAGCGACCCAGTACTTC. Translating gives CVSSLTGGTPEATQYF.

This clonotype was found many times. The chain couples TRBV11-2 to TRBJ2-4, with D perhaps given as TRBD1 or TRBD2 (6 bases each). CDR1 is SGHAT, CDR2 FQNNGV, per germline. The length of the CDR3 is 15 residues. V lost 8 bases to trimming and J lost 7 bases, with 21 bases between them. CDR3 sequence: CASSYRRGPGNIQYF. The CDR3 nucleotides read TGTGCCAGCTCCTATCGCCGGGGGCCGGGGAACATTCAGTACTTC.

This clonotype has a count of ten or more. The chain links TRBV4-1 to TRBJ2-2; perhaps TRBD1 as D (5 bases). V was trimmed by 1 base and J by 4 bases, leaving 16 bases between them. The CDR3 runs to 17 residues. CDR1 and CDR2 (germline): MGHRA, YSYEKL. CDR3 in amino acids: CASSQGPRGPGTGELFF. Here the CDR3 DNA reads TGCGCCAGCAGCCAAGGACCAAGGGGTCCGGGCACCGGGGAGCTGTTTTTT.

This clonotype was recorded many times. The genes are TRBV7-2 and TRBJ2-5, with TRBD1 matching 10 bases. The CDR3 totals 15 residues. Germline CDR1 reads SGHTA; CDR2 reads FQGNSA. The V segment lost 7 bases and the J segment 3 bases; nucleotides outside the gene matches: 8. CDR3 sequence: CASTLAGTGEETQYF. The CDR3 DNA follows: TGTGCCAGCACCCTAGCCGGGACAGGGGAAGAGACCCAGTACTTC.

This clonotype showed up many times. The V and J genes are TRBV5-1 and TRBJ2-2, with D hard to call. Germline V gene data show CDR1 as SGHRS and CDR2 as YFSETQ. The V gene lost 0 bases and the J gene lost 0 bases, with 6 bases spanning the gap. This CDR3 has 15 residues. The CDR3 region is CASSLDPPNTGELFF. CDR3 sequence (DNA): TGCGCCAGCAGCTTGGACCCCCCGAACACCGGGGAGCTGTTTTTT.

A few counts support this clonotype. The chain carries TRBV19 and TRBJ2-2; possible D gene TRBD1, 5 bases. Germline V CDR1 and CDR2: LNHDA, SQIVND (reference sequence). This CDR3 contains 15 residues. Trimming stripped 6 bases from V and 1 base from J, with 12 bases between. Here the CDR3 DNA reads TGTGCCAGTAGCCGCTTTAGGGGGAACACCGGGGAGCTGTTTTTT. Amino acid sequence: CASSRFRGNTGELFF.

The chain couples TRBV5-1 to TRBJ2-5; the D is unclear. CDR3 length: 14 residues. V lost 2 bases and J 4 bases, leaving 12 bases between the germline ends. The V gene's germline CDR1 is SGHRS and CDR2 YFSETQ. The CDR3 DNA follows: TGCGCCAGCAGCTTACACTTCCAAGGAGAGACCCAGTACTTC. This encodes CASSLHFQGETQYF.

This clonotype was observed at least ten times. The chain combines TRBV20-1 with TRBJ1-5; D is possibly TRBD1 (5 bases). The CDR3 is made up of 12 amino acids. Germline V lookup: CDR1 DFQATT, CDR2 SNEGSKA (reference sequence). The V and J ends lost 3 bases and 7 bases respectively, with 10 bases between them. CDR3 sequence reads: CSARGRRQPQHF. The CDR3 nucleotides read TGCAGTGCTAGGGGACGTAGGCAGCCCCAGCATTTT.

This clonotype has ten or more counts. V usage is TRBV5-1 and J usage is TRBJ1-1; 8 nucleotides match TRBD1. Germline V gene sequence: CDR1 SGHRS, CDR2 YFSETQ. This CDR3 has 13 residues. The V segment lost 4 bases and the J segment 4 bases; nucleotides outside the gene matches: 3. The CDR3 coding sequence is TGCGCCAGCAGCATAGGGACAGGCACTGAAGCTTTCTTT. Encoded protein: CASSIGTGTEAFF.

In its sample, this clonotype was seen many times. The chain uses TRBV7-2 and TRBJ2-5; no clear D gene. Trimming stripped 1 base from V and 1 base from J, with 4 bases between. Germline V gene lookup returns CDR1 SGHTA and CDR2 FQGNSA. The CDR3 is 13 residues long. The CDR3 nucleotides read TGTGCCAGCAGCTTAGGTTCCCAAGAGACCCAGTACTTC. Translated: CASSLGSQETQYF.

This clonotype turned up a few times. The chain employs TRBV12-3 or TRBV12-4 and TRBJ2-1; D gene unclear. This CDR3 spans 14 amino acids. V lost 5 bases, J lost 7 bases, and 15 bases lay in between. This chain's CDR3 is CASSRSGDWNEQFF. The CDR3 DNA reads as TGTGCCAGCAGTAGGAGTGGGGATTGGAATGAGCAGTTCTTC.

There are many counts of this clonotype. The V call is TRBV14, the J call TRBJ2-7; D is perhaps TRBD1 (6 bases). The CDR3 has 16 residues. V was cut by 0 bases and J by 0 bases, with 12 bases left in between. Germline V CDR1 and CDR2: SGHDN, FVKESK. The DNA for the CDR3 is TGTGCCAGCAGCCAAGATGTGCAGGGGATCTCCTACGAGCAGTACTTC. This codes for CASSQDVQGISYEQYF. Based on the CDR3 plus reference TRBV14 and TRBJ2-7, the full variable domain is EAGVTQFPSHSVIEKGQTVTLRCDPISGHDNLYWYRRVMGKEIKFLLHFVKESKQDESGMPNNRFLAERTGGTYSTLKVQPAELEDSGVYFCASSQDVQGISYEQYFGPGTRLTVT.

This clonotype was seen a handful of times. Here the CDR3 DNA reads TGCGCCAGCAGCCTCCAGGGAGAACAGACCCAGTACTTC. Amino acids: CASSLQGEQTQYF. The rearrangement joins TRBV4-1 to TRBJ2-5; perhaps D is TRBD1 or TRBD2 (5 bases each). Trimming removed 4 bases at V and 6 bases at J, with 12 bases between. CDR3 length equals 13 residues. Germline V gene lookup returns CDR1 MGHRA and CDR2 YSYEKL.

This clonotype was seen many times. The rearrangement joins TRBV5-1 to TRBJ2-1; 8 bases match TRBD1. This CDR3 region has 17 residues. V dropped 4 bases and J dropped 0; count of bases not matched to a gene: 9. Germline V gene data show CDR1 as SGHRS and CDR2 as YFSETQ. The CDR3 is CASSTGQGSSSYNEQFF. In DNA form, the CDR3 reads TGCGCCAGCAGCACAGGACAGGGATCAAGCTCCTACAATGAGCAGTTCTTC.

By share of the sample, this clonotype is medium-sized. J is TRBJ2-3 and V is TRBV5-1; tentative D call: TRBD2 (5 bases). The length of the CDR3 is 14 residues. CDR1 and CDR2 from the germline V gene are SGHRS and YFSETQ. Trimming stripped 3 bases from V and 2 bases from J, with 10 bases between. The CDR3 DNA reads TGCGCCAGCAGCTGGACTCCTGTCACAGATACGCAGTATTTT. It specifies CASSWTPVTDTQYF.

Ten or more counts support this clonotype. The rearrangement links TRBV5-1 to TRBJ2-3; no clear D. The CDR3 runs 13 residues. Germline assignment: CDR1 SGHRS and CDR2 YFSETQ. V gave up 0 bases and J gave up 6 bases, with 8 bases separating them. CDR3 amino acids: CASSLDSQDTQYF. DNA of the CDR3: TGCGCCAGCAGCTTGGATTCCCAGGATACGCAGTATTTT. The full variable domain, in which reference TRBV5-1 and TRBJ2-3 provide the parts outside the CDR3, is KAGVTQTPRYLIKTRGQQVTLSCSPISGHRSVSWYQQTPGQGLQFLFEYFSETQRNKGNFPGRFSGRQFSNSRSEMNVSTLELGDSALYLCASSLDSQDTQYFGPGTRLTVL.

This clonotype was counted many times. This chain connects TRBV15 to TRBJ2-5, with D possibly being TRBD1 or TRBD2 (7 bases each). Germline V lookup: CDR1 LNHNV, CDR2 YYDKDF (reference sequence). The CDR3 length is 20 residues. V lost 8 bases and J 2 bases, leaving 33 bases between the germline ends. The CDR3 protein is CATAKGQGGGRMSDQETQYF. The DNA for the CDR3 is TGTGCCACCGCAAAGGGTCAGGGAGGGGGCAGGATGAGTGATCAAGAGACCCAGTACTTC.

This clonotype was observed at least ten times. Written as DNA, the CDR3 is TGTGCCACCAGTGTCGCCGGGACAGCTAGCACAGATACGCAGTATTTT. This codes for CATSVAGTASTDTQYF. This chain uses TRBV24-1 with TRBJ2-3, with 7 bases fitting TRBD1. CDR3 size: 16 residues. The germline CDR1 and CDR2 sequences are KGHDR and SFDVKD. J lost 0 bases, V lost 5 bases, and 7 bases had no gene match.

Many counts were recorded for this clonotype. The chain uses TRBV5-1 and TRBJ2-2, with unresolved D. This CDR3 contains 14 residues. V was cut by 0 bases and J by 0 bases, with 3 bases left in between. Germline lookup yields CDR1 SGHRS and CDR2 YFSETQ. CDR3 DNA: TGCGCCAGCAGCTTGGTACCGAACACCGGGGAGCTGTTTTTT. As protein: CASSLVPNTGELFF.

At least ten counts were recorded for this clonotype. This chain joins TRBV7-2 and TRBJ1-1; the D is unclear. The CDR3 is 14 amino acids. Germline V gives CDR1 SGHTA, CDR2 FQGNSA. V was clipped by 2 bases and J by 4 bases, with 11 bases between them. In DNA, the CDR3 is TGTGCCAGCAGCTTACGGGGTGCGAGCACTGAAGCTTTCTTT. Amino acid sequence: CASSLRGASTEAFF.

This clonotype was seen more than once but under ten times. In DNA, the CDR3 is TGTGCCAGCAGCTTGACAGGGAGTGATTCACCCCTCCACTTT. Its translation: CASSLTGSDSPLHF. The chain joins TRBV7-2 to TRBJ1-6; 7 bases fit TRBD1. CDR3 size: 14 residues. The trim removed 3 bases at V and 8 bases at J, leaving 4 bases unmatched. CDR1 and CDR2 from the germline V gene are SGHTA and FQGNSA.

This clonotype was observed many times. The chain employs TRBV5-1 and TRBJ1-6, with D tentatively TRBD1 (5 bases). Trimming left V 4 bases short and J 3 bases short, with 8 bases between. This CDR3 spans 14 amino acids. CDR1 and CDR2 from the germline V gene are SGHRS and YFSETQ. CDR3 loop: CASSGDRYNSPLHF. The CDR3 DNA sequence: TGCGCCAGCAGCGGGGACCGCTATAATTCACCCCTCCACTTT.

In this sample, this clonotype turned up many times. The chain uses TRBV7-2 and TRBJ1-2, with D unresolved. The germline V and J ends were trimmed by 1 base and 0 bases, with 9 bases remaining between them. The CDR3 is made up of 15 amino acids. Germline CDR1 is SGHTA and CDR2 is FQGNSA. CDR3 DNA: TGTGCCAGCAGCTTAGTCTCGCAAACTAACTATGGCTACACCTTC. Its translation: CASSLVSQTNYGYTF.